This T cell receptor (beta chain) stems from a study of blood T cell repertoires in COVID-19. TCRdb's copy holds only in-frame clones and misses some; the assay was immunoSEQ multiplex PCR. The profile shows 300,000 to 350,000 clones, approximately 85% of them singletons. Cohort allocation depended upon clinical history that participants reported. Per germline, CDR1 SGHTA and CDR2 FQGNSA. There are 14 residues in the CDR3. V lost 5 bases, J lost 3 bases, and 12 bases lay in between. V gene TRBV7-2 combines with J gene TRBJ2-3, with D maybe TRBD2 (5 bases). This TCR was recovered from a man aged 25 to 40 who had recovered from COVID-19. The sequencing sample was made of PBMCs or T cells enriched from blood (not recorded which). CDR3 nucleotide sequence: TGTGCCAGCAGCCGTTCTCGGGAAACAGATACGCAGTATTTT. Encoded protein: CASSRSRETDTQYF.